This paragraph covers one TCR beta chain sequence. What it recognizes is unknown. The sample comes from a study of T-cell memory formation after mild COVID-19. Sample barcodes and UMIs were carried by the TCR alpha and TCR beta cDNA libraries that 5'RACE generated with constant-segment primers. TCRdb ran MiXCR on the 5' RACE reads and lists one entry per CDR3 protein. The sample carries 300,000 to 350,000 distinct CDR3 sequences, around 19% recorded once. Study outcomes and limitations: Contracting clones from day 15 to 85 showed balanced CD4/CD8; later expanders favored CD4+.

This CDR3 has 16 amino acids. With 3 bases clipped from V and 4 bases from J, the junction kept 7 bases outside the gene matches. Germline V gene sequence: CDR1 LGHNA, CDR2 YSLEER. The sequence came from a young man who had mild COVID-19 (a few samples of this study predate the infection). Cell type and time point are not known. Specimen: PBMCs or a T cell subset sorted from them (not recorded which). The V gene is TRBV4-3, the J gene TRBJ2-1; 9 bases fit TRBD1. The CDR3 bases are TGCGCCAGCAGCCATACAGGGGGCGATGGTTACAATGAGCAGTTCTTC. Protein sequence: CASSHTGGDGYNEQFF.